The clone carrying this T cell receptor (beta chain) was seen ten or more times. Its matching antigen is unknown. TCRdb reprocessed the RACE reads via MiXCR and lists one record per CDR3 protein. The table shows around 120,000 distinct CDR3 sequences, with roughly 13% occurring only once. The data stem from a study of human T cells and chemical hapten exposure. Noted time point: pre-sensitization, week 0. As for treatment: therapeutic diphenylcyclopropenone sensitization with weekly scalp DPC. Study results and caveats: Expanded TCR counts at PT1 were positively correlated with the patch test score.

The sequences come from whole blood, collected in connection with sensitization to the hapten diphenylcyclopropenone (DPC). The clonotype originates from a woman between 18 and 30 years old with alopecia areata. Some clones in this sample may be carry-over from other donors' samples.

The CDR3 nucleotides read TGCAGTGCTAGGAAGCTAGCGGGGCGGGGAGAGACCCAGTACTTC. It is translated as CSARKLAGRGETQYF. The chain joins TRBV20-1 to TRBJ2-5; 9 bases align to TRBD2. The ends lost 3 bases at V and 4 bases at J; junction bases unmatched: 9. In germline, CDR1 is DFQATT, CDR2 SNEGSKA (reference sequence). The CDR3 is 15 residues long.